This T cell receptor beta chain was sequenced for a study of regulatory T cells in long-lasting Graves disease. CDR3 length equals 16 residues. Germline CDR1 is LGHNA and CDR2 is YNFKEQ. The V end lost 0 bases, the J end lost 6 bases, and 15 bases lay between the germline ends. Relying on iRepertoire HTBI primers and Arm-PCR of CDR3 regions, the team built TCR beta libraries. Using its own MiXCR run on the multiplex PCR reads, TCRdb lists one record per CDR3 protein. The sample holds about 370,000 distinct CDR3 sequences; roughly 15% are singletons and the top ten take about 20%. Ten or more counts support this clonotype. Described time point: newly diagnosed GD, antithyroid drugs for less than 3 months. PBMC-derived RNA was used for the TCR library.

The sequencing here drew on peripheral blood mononuclear cells (PBMCs), taken at new diagnosis, from a patient treated with antithyroid drugs. This TCR derives from a female donor with Graves disease. The chain uses TRBV4-2 and TRBJ1-5; D gene unclear. CDR3 sequence: CASSQEGRVAGQPQHF. CDR3 DNA sequence: TGTGCCAGCAGCCAAGAAGGGAGAGTGGCTGGTCAGCCCCAGCATTTT.